This T cell receptor (beta chain) emerged from a study of T cell responses to AZD1222 COVID-19 vaccine. Study conclusions and caveats: Possibly, clonal diversity was underestimated; donors were largely white British and included more females.

With 1 base removed from V and 5 bases from J, the gap between germline ends came to 5 bases. The CDR3 runs 12 residues. Germline values: CDR1 MNHEY, CDR2 SVGEGT. To note about this clone: The antigen is unknown.

Assay used: immunoSEQ multiplex PCR; TCRdb lists only in-frame clones, some missing. The sample lists fewer than 150,000 clones; roughly 87% were seen once. Sequenced material: peripheral blood, taken on day 0 of AZD1222 vaccination. The receptor comes from an adult in good health. The chain is built from TRBV6-2 or TRBV6-3 and TRBJ2-5; D is ambiguous. CDR3 sequence (DNA): TGTGCCAGCAGTTACTTTGGTGAGACCCAGTACTTC. Its protein is CASSYFGETQYF.